This TCR beta chain was retrieved from a study of graft-versus-host responses after intestinal transplantation. Across the study: Anti-thymocyte globulin served as induction for all recipients, who then took tacrolimus and steroids for around 3 years. Study-wide points: HvG clone declines early post-transplant were associated with peak circulating GvH levels. GvH clones appeared in recipient marrow, some first in ileum or blood.

With respect to this clone: Its antigen is currently unknown.

The table came from immunoSEQ multiplex PCR; TCRdb's copy has only in-frame clones and leaves some out. The sample records approximately 68,000 clones, almost 90% being singletons. The sequenced sample was unstimulated CD8+ T cells sorted from spleen or lymph node cells, obtained before transplant. This clonotype originated in a human donor who was the organ donor for an intestinal transplant.

This CDR3 is CASTPPGVVAGQETQYF. The CDR3 DNA follows: TGTGCCAGCACCCCTCCGGGGGTCGTAGCGGGACAAGAGACCCAGTACTTC. The rearrangement joins TRBV11-1 to TRBJ2-5; 8 nucleotides match TRBD2. This CDR3 contains 17 residues. The junction had 15 bases not matched to a gene; V was cut back by 7 bases and J by 2 bases. The germline gives CDR1 SGHAT, CDR2 FQDESV (reference sequence).